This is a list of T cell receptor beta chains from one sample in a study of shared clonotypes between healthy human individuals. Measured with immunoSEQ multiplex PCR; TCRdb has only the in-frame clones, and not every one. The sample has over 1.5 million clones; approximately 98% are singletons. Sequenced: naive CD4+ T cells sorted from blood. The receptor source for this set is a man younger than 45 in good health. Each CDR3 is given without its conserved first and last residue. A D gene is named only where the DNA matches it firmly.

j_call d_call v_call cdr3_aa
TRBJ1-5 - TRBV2 ASSQRTQDQPQH
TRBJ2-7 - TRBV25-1 ASTGSGLQY
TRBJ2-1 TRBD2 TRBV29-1 SVGTSGSTYNEQF
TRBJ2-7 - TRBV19 ASSAGSYEQY
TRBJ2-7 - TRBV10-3 AITRGHTYEQY
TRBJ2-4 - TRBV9 ASSEGGGQGKNIQY
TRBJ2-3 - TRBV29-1 SVAGGGSSTDTQY
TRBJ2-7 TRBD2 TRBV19 ASRGTSGRAREQY
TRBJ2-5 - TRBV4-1 ASSQVGVGTQY
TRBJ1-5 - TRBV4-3 ASSQDEWDQPQH